This T cell receptor beta chain was identified during a study of early T cells in non-severe SARS-CoV-2 infection. Study context: The study sequenced bulk RNA from unsorted whole blood, with chains unpaired. Regarding the study as a whole: Comparison of clonotypes with VDJdb favored anti-spike CD8 responses while missing private and CD4 specificities.

Individually, cDNA molecules had unique molecular identifiers attached to them. TCRdb analysed the 5' RACE reads with MiXCR anew, one entry per CDR3 protein. The table shows fewer than 75,000 distinct CDR3 sequences, with just over 20% occurring only once. CDR3 length equals 14 residues. The germline V and J ends were trimmed by 2 bases and 9 bases, with 15 bases remaining between them. Germline loops: CDR1 SGHRS, CDR2 YFSETQ. This clonotype was recorded only once. The antigen remains undetermined. V usage is TRBV5-1 and J usage is TRBJ1-5, with D tentatively TRBD1 (5 bases). The input for sequencing was whole blood, taken at baseline. This receptor was obtained from an adult who was a healthcare worker with PCR-confirmed SARS-CoV-2 infection or an uninfected control (not recorded which). CDR3 loop: CASSFGGAPGPQHF. In DNA, the CDR3 is TGCGCCAGCAGCTTTGGAGGGGCCCCCGGGCCCCAGCATTTT.